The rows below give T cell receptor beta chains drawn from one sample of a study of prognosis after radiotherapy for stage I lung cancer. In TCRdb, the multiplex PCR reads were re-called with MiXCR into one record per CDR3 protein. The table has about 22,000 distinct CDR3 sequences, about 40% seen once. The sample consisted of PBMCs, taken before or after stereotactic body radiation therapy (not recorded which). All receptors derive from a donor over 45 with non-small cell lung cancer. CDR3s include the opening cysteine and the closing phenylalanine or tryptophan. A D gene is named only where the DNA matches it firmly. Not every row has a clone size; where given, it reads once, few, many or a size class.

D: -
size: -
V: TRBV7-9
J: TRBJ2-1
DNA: TGTGCCAGCACGGACCAGCGGTCTTTGTATGAGCAGTTCTTC
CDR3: CASTDQRSLYEQFF

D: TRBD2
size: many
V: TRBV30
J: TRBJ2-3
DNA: TGTGCCTGGACAGCGGGAGGCACAGATACGCAGTATTTT
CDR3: CAWTAGGTDTQYF

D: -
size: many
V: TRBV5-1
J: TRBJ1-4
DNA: TGCGCCAGCAGCCCCCTCCTTACTAATGAAAAACTGTTTTTT
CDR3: CASSPLLTNEKLFF

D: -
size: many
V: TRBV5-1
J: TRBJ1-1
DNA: TGCGCCAGCAGCTTGCTCCCATCCAACACTGAAGCTTTCTTT
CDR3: CASSLLPSNTEAFF

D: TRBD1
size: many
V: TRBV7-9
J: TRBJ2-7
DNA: TGTGCCAGCAGCAAAGATGGACAGGGGCGCGAGCAGTACTTC
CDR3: CASSKDGQGREQYF

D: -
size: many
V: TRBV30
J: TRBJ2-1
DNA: TGTGCCTGGAGTCACAACATGGGCCATGAGCAGTTCTTC
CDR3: CAWSHNMGHEQFF

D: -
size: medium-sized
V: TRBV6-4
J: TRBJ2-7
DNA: TGTGCCAGCAGTTCCGCCGGGACGCTCGAGCAGTACTTC
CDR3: CASSSAGTLEQYF

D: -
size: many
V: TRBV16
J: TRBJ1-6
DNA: TGTGCCAGCAGCCTTTCGCGGGGAACACCCCTCCACTTT
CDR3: CASSLSRGTPLHF

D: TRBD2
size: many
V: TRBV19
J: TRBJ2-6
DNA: TGTGCCAGTATCCCGACTAGCGGGAGGGCCTCTGGGGCCAACGTCCTGACTTTC
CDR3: CASIPTSGRASGANVLTF

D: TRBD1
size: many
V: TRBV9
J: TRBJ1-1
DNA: TGTGCCAGCAGCGTGGACAGGGGAGGTACTGAAGCTTTCTTT
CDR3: CASSVDRGGTEAFF

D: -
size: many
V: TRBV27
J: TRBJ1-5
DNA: TGTGCCAGCAGTTTATTTATTGGCAATCAGCCCCAGCATTTT
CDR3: CASSLFIGNQPQHF

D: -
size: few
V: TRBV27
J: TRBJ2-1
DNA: TGTGCCAGCAGTTTATGGACAGCTTCCTACAATGAGCAGTTCTTC
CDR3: CASSLWTASYNEQFF

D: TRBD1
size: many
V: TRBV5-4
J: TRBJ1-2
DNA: TGTGCCAGCAGCTTGGCCGGGACAGGGAGTTATTTCTATGGCTACACCTTC
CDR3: CASSLAGTGSYFYGYTF

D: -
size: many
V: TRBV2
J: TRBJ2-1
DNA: TGTGCCAGCAGTGGGGACTACAATGAGCAGTTCTTC
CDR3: CASSGDYNEQFF

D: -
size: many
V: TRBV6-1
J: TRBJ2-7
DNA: TGTGCCAGCTCAGCGCCAGCCTCCTACGAGCAGTACTTC
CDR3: CASSAPASYEQYF

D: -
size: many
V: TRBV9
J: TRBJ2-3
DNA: TGTGCCAGCAGCGTAGGTTTCAGGGTCGGGGGAGATACGCAGTATTTT
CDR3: CASSVGFRVGGDTQYF

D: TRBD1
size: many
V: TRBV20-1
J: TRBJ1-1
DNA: TGCAGTGCTAGAGATAGCAATCAGGGGGTCAACACTGAAGCTTTCTTT
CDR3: CSARDSNQGVNTEAFF

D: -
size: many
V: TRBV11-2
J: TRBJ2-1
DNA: TGTGCCAGCAGCTTAGAAGGGGCCCCCTTCAGCTCCTACAATGAGCAGTTCTTC
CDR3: CASSLEGAPFSSYNEQFF

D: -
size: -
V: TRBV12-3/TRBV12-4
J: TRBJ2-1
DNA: TGTGCCAGCAGTTTGGGTAGCGGCTTCTCCTACAATGAGCAGTTCTTC
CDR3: CASSLGSGFSYNEQFF

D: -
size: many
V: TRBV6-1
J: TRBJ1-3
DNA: TGTGCCAGCCGAGAGTACTCTGGAAACACCATATATTTT
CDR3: CASREYSGNTIYF

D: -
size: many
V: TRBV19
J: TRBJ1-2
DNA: TGTGCCAGTAGTATCGCGACTGGGACCTATGGCTACACCTTC
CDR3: CASSIATGTYGYTF

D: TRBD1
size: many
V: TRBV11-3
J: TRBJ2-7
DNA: TGTGCCAGCAGCCGACGGGGGACAGGGACCTACGAGCAGTACTTC
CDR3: CASSRRGTGTYEQYF

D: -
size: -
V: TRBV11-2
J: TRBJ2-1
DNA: TGTGCCAGCAGCTTAAACGCAGGGATGAGTGAGCAGTTCTTC
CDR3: CASSLNAGMSEQFF

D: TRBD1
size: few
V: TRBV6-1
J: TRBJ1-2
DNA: TGTGCCAGCGGACGACAGGGCTTCCTTGGCTACACCTTC
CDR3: CASGRQGFLGYTF

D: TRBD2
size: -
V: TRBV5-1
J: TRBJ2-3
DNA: TGCGCCAGCAGCTCGAGCGGGAGTCCAGATACGCAGTATTTT
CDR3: CASSSSGSPDTQYF

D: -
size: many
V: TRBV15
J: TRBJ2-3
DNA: TGTGCCACCAGCAGAGGAATAGGGATCACAGATACGCAGTATTTT
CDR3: CATSRGIGITDTQYF

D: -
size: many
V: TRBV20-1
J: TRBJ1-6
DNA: TGCAGTGCTAGATCCGGACAGTATAATTCACCCCTCCACTTT
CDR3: CSARSGQYNSPLHF

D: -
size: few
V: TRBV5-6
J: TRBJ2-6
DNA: TGTGCCAGCAGCCTGAGGACGGCACTCTCTGGGGCCAACGTCCTGACTTTC
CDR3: CASSLRTALSGANVLTF

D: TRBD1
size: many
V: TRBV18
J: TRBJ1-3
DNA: TGTGCCAGCTCACCGACGGGACAGAGCTCTGGAAACACCATATATTTT
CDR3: CASSPTGQSSGNTIYF